This TCR beta chain originates from a study of T cell repertoires in cytomegalovirus infection. Across the whole study: CMV infection plus the matching HLA type was flagged by public TCR beta signatures.

Germline assignment: CDR1 KGHSH and CDR2 LQKENI. This CDR3 contains 14 residues. Each CDR3 protein is one row after TCRdb ran MiXCR on the reads. Here the sample spans about 450,000 distinct CDR3 sequences, 31% being singletons. With regard to this clonotype: The junction shows a germline mismatch at one end, possibly a read error.

Sequencing used PBMCs. V gene TRBV18 combines with J gene TRBJ2-7; D unclear. The TCR originated in a human donor in good health (CMV status not recorded). Some clones in this sample may be carry-over from other donors' samples. CDR3 loop: CASSPTAIDRVITF. DNA for the CDR3: TGTGCCAGCTCACCAACCGCCATTGACCGGGTGATTACCTTC.